This TCR beta chain was identified in a study of blood T cells in healthy people across ages. Study at large: Template switching picked up about one barcoded beta molecule for each two T cells. Study-level findings and limits: Higher diversity, along with more naive CD4+ cells, distinguished long-lived donors from aged donors.

Using a J-beta primer mix together with a sample-barcoded 5' primer, a second PCR was run for roughly 7 to 12 cycles. TCRdb reprocessed the 5' RACE reads via MiXCR and lists one record per CDR3 protein. The sample lists around 1,100,000 distinct CDR3 sequences, about two fifths seen once, with about 12% in the top ten. The sample, about 10 milliliters of peripheral blood, was drawn from each donor. The CDR3 loop spans 13 amino acids. Trimming cost V 5 bases and J 1 base, with 11 bases left between them. Per germline, CDR1 DFQATT and CDR2 SNEGSKA (reference sequence). As regards this clonotype: Its antigen is not identified.

This clonotype was obtained from a man younger than 30 in good health. The sequencing sample was made of blood. V is TRBV20-1 and J is TRBJ1-1; no firm D call. Written as DNA, the CDR3 is TGCAGTGCTCATCAACACTCGAACACTGAAGCTTTCTTT. It yields the protein CSAHQHSNTEAFF.